This TCR beta chain appears in the sequencing data of a study of human T cells and chemical hapten exposure. In the study overall: Each week of the roughly 26-week study, patients had diphenylcyclopropenone applied to the scalp.

Sample time point: patch test 2, 6 weeks after DPC sensitization. The treatment denotes: therapeutic diphenylcyclopropenone sensitization with weekly scalp DPC. Those who donated were patients with alopecia, 18 to 70 years of age, and suitable for DPC. As concerns this clonotype: Antigen unknown.

This CDR3 is built from 14 residues. Germline V gene lookup returns CDR1 SGHTA and CDR2 FQGNSA. Trimming pared 2 bases from V and 0 bases from J, leaving 6 bases between. From the RACE reads, TCRdb called clonotypes with MiXCR, one entry per CDR3 protein. The sample shows some 89,000 distinct CDR3 sequences, 10% to 13% of them seen only once. Study findings and constraints: Compared to controls, expanded TCRs made significantly more large clusters of similar CDR3s.

The chain has TRBV7-2 and TRBJ2-3; no clear D gene. The material was whole blood, obtained in connection with sensitization to the hapten diphenylcyclopropenone (DPC). The clonotype originates from a young woman with alopecia areata. Some clones in this sample may be carry-over from other donors' samples. The CDR3 DNA sequence: TGTGCCAGCAGCTTATATGCTAGCACAGATACGCAGTATTTT. This gives the protein CASSLYASTDTQYF.